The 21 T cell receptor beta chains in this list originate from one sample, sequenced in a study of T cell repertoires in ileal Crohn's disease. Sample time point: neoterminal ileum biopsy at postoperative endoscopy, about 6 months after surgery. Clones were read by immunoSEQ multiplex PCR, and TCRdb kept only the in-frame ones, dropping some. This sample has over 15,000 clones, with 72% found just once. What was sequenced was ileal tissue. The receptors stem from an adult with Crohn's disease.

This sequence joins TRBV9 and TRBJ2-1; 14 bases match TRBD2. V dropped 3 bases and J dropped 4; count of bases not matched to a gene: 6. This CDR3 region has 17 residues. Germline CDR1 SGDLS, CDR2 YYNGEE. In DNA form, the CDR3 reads TGTGCCAGCAGCGCCGGGACTAGCGGGAGAACATACAATGAGCAGTTCTTC. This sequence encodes CASSAGTSGRTYNEQFF.

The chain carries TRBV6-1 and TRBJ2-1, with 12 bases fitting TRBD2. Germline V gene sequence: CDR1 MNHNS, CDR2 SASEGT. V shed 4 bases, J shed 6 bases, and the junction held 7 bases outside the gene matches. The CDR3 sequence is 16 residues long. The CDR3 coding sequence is TGTGCCAGCAGTGCTTCTAGCGGGAGGGCCCTCAATGAGCAGTTCTTC. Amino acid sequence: CASSASSGRALNEQFF.

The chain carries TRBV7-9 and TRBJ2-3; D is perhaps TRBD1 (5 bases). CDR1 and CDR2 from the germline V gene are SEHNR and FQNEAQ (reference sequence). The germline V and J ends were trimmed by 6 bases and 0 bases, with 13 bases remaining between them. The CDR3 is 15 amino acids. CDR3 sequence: CASSSSGKSTDTQYF. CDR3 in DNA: TGTGCCAGCAGTTCTTCAGGGAAAAGCACAGATACGCAGTATTTT. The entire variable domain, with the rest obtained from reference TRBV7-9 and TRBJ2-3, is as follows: DTGVSQNPRHKITKRGQNVTFRCDPISEHNRLYWYRQTLGQGPEFLTYFQNEAQLEKSRLLSDRFSAERPKGSFSTLEIQRTEQGDSAMYLCASSSSGKSTDTQYFGPGTRLTVL.

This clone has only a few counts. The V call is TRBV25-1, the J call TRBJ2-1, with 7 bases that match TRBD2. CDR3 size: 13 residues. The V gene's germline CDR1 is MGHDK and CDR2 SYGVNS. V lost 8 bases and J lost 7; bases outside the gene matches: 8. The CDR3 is CASLTAGMNEQFF. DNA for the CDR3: TGTGCCAGCCTCACAGCGGGGATGAATGAGCAGTTCTTC.

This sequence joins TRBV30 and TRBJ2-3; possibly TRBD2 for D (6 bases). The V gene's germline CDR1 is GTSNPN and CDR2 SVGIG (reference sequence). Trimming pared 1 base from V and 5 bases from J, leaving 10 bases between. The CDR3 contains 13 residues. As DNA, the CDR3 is TGTGCCTGGAGTGGGGGACTTATAGATACGCAGTATTTT. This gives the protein CAWSGGLIDTQYF.

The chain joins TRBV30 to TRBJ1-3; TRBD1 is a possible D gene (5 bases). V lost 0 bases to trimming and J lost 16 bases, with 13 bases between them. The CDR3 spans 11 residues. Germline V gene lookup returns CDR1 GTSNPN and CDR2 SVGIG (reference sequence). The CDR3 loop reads CAWSVLTGTYF. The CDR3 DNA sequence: TGTGCCTGGAGTGTATTAACAGGAACCTATTTT.

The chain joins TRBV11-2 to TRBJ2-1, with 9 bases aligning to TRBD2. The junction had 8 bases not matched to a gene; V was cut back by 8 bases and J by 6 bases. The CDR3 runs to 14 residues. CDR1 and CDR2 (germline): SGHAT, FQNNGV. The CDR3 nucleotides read TGTGCCAGCGCCCTCGGGACTAGCTTCAATGAGCAGTTCTTC. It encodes CASALGTSFNEQFF.

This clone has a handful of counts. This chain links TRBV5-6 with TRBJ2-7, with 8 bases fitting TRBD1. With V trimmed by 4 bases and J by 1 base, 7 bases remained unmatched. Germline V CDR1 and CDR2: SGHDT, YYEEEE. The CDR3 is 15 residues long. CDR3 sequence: CASSPGTGGSYEQYF. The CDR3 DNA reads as TGTGCCAGCAGCCCCGGGACAGGAGGATCCTACGAGCAGTACTTC.

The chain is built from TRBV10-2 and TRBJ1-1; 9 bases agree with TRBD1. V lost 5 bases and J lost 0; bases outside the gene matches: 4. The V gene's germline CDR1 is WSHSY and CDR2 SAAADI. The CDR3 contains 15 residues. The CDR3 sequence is CASSYGQGLNTEAFF. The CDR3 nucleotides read TGCGCCAGCAGTTACGGACAGGGGCTGAACACTGAAGCTTTCTTT.

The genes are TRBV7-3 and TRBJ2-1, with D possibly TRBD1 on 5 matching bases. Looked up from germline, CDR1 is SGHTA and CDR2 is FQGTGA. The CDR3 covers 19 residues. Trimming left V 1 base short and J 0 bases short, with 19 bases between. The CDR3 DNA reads TGTGCCAGCAGCTTAAGAGCCCCTGGGGCAGCAAGCTCCTACAATGAGCAGTTCTTC. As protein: CASSLRAPGAASSYNEQFF.

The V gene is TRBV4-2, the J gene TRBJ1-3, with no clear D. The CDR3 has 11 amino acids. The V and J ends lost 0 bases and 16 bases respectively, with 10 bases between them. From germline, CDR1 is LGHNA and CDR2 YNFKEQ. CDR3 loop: CASSQELRFYF. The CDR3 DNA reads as TGTGCCAGCAGCCAAGAATTGCGGTTTTATTTT.

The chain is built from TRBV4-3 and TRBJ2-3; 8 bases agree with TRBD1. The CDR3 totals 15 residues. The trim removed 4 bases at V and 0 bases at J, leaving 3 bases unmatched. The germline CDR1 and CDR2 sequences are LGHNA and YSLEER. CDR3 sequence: CASSPGQGSTDTQYF. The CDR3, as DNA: TGCGCCAGCAGCCCCGGACAGGGAAGCACAGATACGCAGTATTTT.

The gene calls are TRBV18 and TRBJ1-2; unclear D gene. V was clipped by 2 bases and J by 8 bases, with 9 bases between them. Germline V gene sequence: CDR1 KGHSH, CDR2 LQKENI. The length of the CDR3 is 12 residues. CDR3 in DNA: TGTGCCAGCTCACCAGGCGGGAAGGGCTACACCTTC. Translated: CASSPGGKGYTF.

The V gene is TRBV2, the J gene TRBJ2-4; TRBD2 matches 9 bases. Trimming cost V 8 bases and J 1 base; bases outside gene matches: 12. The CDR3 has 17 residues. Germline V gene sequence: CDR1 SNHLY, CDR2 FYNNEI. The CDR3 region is CASALGRGGGAKNIQYF. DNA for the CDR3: TGTGCCAGCGCTTTAGGGCGGGGGGGCGGTGCCAAAAACATTCAGTACTTC.

In DNA, the CDR3 is TGTGCCAGCAGCTTGGCACTAGCGGGGCACTACGAGCAGTACTTC. Translation gives CASSLALAGHYEQYF. The chain has TRBV7-9 and TRBJ2-7; 10 bases align to TRBD2. Germline V gives CDR1 SEHNR, CDR2 FQNEAQ (reference sequence). J lost 3 bases, V lost 3 bases, and 5 bases had no gene match. The CDR3 is 15 residues long.

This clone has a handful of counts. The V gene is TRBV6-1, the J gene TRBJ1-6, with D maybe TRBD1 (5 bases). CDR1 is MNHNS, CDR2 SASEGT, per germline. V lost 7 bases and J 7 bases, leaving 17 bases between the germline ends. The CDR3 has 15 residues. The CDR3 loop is CASTRTSLPNSPLHF. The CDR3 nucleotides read TGTGCCAGCACCAGGACATCTTTACCCAATTCACCCCTCCACTTT.

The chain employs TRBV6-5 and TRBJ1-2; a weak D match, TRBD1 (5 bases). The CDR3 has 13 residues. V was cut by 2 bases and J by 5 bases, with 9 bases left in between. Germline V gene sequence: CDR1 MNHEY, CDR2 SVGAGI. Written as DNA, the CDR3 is TGTGCCAGCAGTTACGGGGGGGAATATGGCTACACCTTC. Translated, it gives CASSYGGEYGYTF.

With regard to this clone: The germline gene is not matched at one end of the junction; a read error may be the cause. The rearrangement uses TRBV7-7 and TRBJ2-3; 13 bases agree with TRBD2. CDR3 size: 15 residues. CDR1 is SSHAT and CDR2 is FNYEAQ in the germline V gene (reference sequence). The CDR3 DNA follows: TGTGCTAGCAGCCCGGGACTAGCGGGGTCAGATACGCAGTATTTT. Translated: CASSPGLAGSDTQYF.

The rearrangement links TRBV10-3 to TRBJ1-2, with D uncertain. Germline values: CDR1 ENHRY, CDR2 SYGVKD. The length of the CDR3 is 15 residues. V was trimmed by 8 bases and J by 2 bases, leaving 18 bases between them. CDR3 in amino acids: CAIFEEGSDNYGYTF. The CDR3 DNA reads TGTGCCATCTTCGAGGAGGGTAGCGACAACTATGGCTACACCTTC.

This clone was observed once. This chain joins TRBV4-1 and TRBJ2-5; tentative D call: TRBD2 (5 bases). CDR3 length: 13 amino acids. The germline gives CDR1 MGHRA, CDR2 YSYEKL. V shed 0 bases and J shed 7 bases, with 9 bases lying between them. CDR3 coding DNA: TGCGCCAGCAGCCAAGACCCCAGCGGGACCCAGTACTTC. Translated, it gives CASSQDPSGTQYF.

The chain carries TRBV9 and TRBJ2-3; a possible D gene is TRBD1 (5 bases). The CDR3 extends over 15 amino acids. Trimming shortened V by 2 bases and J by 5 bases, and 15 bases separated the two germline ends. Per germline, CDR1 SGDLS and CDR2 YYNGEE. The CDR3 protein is CASSVPFRGLDTQYF. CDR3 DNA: TGTGCCAGCAGCGTTCCTTTTAGGGGCCTAGATACGCAGTATTTT.